This T cell receptor (beta chain) was obtained from a study of cytomegalovirus exposure and HLA in healthy donors. 13 Jbeta primers and 60 Vbeta primers were used for the PCR. Produced via immunoSEQ multiplex PCR; TCRdb's table is partial and in-frame only. The sample shows about 200,000 clones, over 75% of them seen only once. The length of the CDR3 is 11 residues. Germline assignment: CDR1 DFQATT and CDR2 SNEGSKA (reference sequence). The ends were cut back, 5 bases at V and 4 bases at J, with 8 bases in the middle. The sample consisted of PBMCs. This sequence joins TRBV20-1 and TRBJ2-5, with unresolved D. This receptor was obtained from a man younger than 30 in good health and CMV-seronegative. In DNA, the CDR3 is TGCAGTGCTCCCTCAGTAGAGACCCAGTACTTC. Encoded protein: CSAPSVETQYF.